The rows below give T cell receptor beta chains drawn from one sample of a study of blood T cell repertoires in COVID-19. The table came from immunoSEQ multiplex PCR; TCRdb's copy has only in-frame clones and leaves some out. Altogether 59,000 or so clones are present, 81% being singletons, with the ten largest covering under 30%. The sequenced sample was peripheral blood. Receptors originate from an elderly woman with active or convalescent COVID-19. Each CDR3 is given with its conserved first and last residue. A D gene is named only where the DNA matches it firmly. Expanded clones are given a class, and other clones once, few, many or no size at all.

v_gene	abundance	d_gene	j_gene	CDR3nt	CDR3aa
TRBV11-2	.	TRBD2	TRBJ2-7	TGTGCCAGCAGCTCTAGCGGGGGGACGGGCTACGAGCAGTACTTC	CASSSSGGTGYEQYF
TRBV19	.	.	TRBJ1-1	TGTGCCAGTTCCTTTTCCCGGAACACTGAAGCTTTCTTT	CASSFSRNTEAFF
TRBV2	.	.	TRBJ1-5	TGTGCCAGCAGTGGGGACATCAGGAAATTAAGCAATCAGCCCCAGCATTTT	CASSGDIRKLSNQPQHF
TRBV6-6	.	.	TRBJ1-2	TGTGCCAGCAGTGGGACATCCAACTATGGCTACACCTTC	CASSGTSNYGYTF
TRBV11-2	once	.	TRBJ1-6	TGTGCCAGCAGCTTAGAGAGGGCACCCCTCCACTTT	CASSLERAPLHF
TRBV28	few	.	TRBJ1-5	TGTGCCAGCAGTTTCAGTCTGGGGGCGAGCAATCAGCCCCAGCATTTT	CASSFSLGASNQPQHF
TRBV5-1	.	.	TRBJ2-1	TGCGCCAGCAGCTTGTCCGGGTACGATGAGCAGTTCTTC	CASSLSGYDEQFF
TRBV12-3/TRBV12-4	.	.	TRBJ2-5	TGTGCCAGCAGTTTTTCCCCAATGGAGACCCAGTACTTC	CASSFSPMETQYF
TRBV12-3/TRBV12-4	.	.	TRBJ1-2	TGTGCCAGCAGTTTCGGGGGGCAGGGTGACTACACCTTC	CASSFGGQGDYTF
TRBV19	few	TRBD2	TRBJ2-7	TGTGCCAGTAGCCCGGGACTAAACTACGAGCAGTACTTC	CASSPGLNYEQYF
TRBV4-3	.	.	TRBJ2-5	TGCGCCAGCAGCCAAGGGGGCGGGACGTACGCTCAAGAGACCCAGTACTTC	CASSQGGGTYAQETQYF
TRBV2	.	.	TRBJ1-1	TGTGCCAGCCGCGAAGGGGCCGTCACTGAAGCTTTCTTT	CASREGAVTEAFF
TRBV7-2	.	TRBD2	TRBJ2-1	TGTGCCAGCAGCCTAGCGGGGGGGCACAATGAGCAGTTCTTC	CASSLAGGHNEQFF
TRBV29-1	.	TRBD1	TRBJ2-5	TGCAGCGCCGCACCCGGGACAGGGGCAGGGGAGACCCAGTACTTC	CSAAPGTGAGETQYF
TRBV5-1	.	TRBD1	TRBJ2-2	TGCGCCAGCAGCCGTCAGGGGACAGCGAACACCGGGGAGCTGTTTTTT	CASSRQGTANTGELFF
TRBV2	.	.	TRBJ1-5	TGTGCCAGCAGTGAACAAACAGGGAGCAATCAGCCCCAGCATTTT	CASSEQTGSNQPQHF